The 5 T cell receptor beta chains below come from one sample, sequenced in a study of blood T cell repertoires in COVID-19. Assay used: immunoSEQ multiplex PCR; TCRdb lists only in-frame clones, some missing. The sample shows about 210,000 clones, about 85% of them seen only once. Sequences were obtained from peripheral blood. The receptors shown here come from a woman of 80 years or more with COVID-19, enrolled during active disease.

V gene TRBV19 combines with J gene TRBJ1-4, with a weak D call TRBD1 (5 bases). CDR3 length: 14 amino acids. Per germline, CDR1 LNHDA and CDR2 SQIVND (reference sequence). Between the trimmed V and J ends, which lost 3 bases and 13 bases, there was a span of 18 bases. The CDR3 DNA is TGTGCCAGTAGTATCTTCGGTCAACCGGGGGGACTGTTTTTT. Its protein product is CASSIFGQPGGLFF.

The gene calls are TRBV5-5 and TRBJ1-4, with 7 nucleotides matching TRBD1. Per the germline V gene, CDR1 is SGHKS and CDR2 is YYEKEE (reference sequence). The CDR3 runs 18 residues. Trimming at V came to 4 bases and at J to 0 bases, leaving 12 bases not matched to a gene. The CDR3 sequence: CASSGTGGTASTNEKLFF. The CDR3 region has the DNA TGTGCCAGCAGCGGGACGGGGGGGACAGCTTCAACTAATGAAAAACTGTTTTTT.

The CDR3 DNA follows: TGTGCCAGCAGCACCCTAGGACAGGGGAACTATGGCTACACCTTC. It encodes CASSTLGQGNYGYTF. The chain employs TRBV14 and TRBJ1-2; TRBD1 aligns across 9 bases. Germline V gives CDR1 SGHDN, CDR2 FVKESK. The CDR3 has 15 residues. The junction had 6 bases not matched to a gene; V was cut back by 5 bases and J by 2 bases.

The V gene is TRBV19, the J gene TRBJ1-5; TRBD1 agrees at 9 bases. The CDR3 is 14 residues long. V was clipped by 7 bases and J by 7 bases; unmatched bases: 8. Germline CDR1 is LNHDA and CDR2 is SQIVND (reference sequence). CDR3 region: CASTDRGFEQPQHF. In nucleotides, the CDR3 is TGTGCCAGTACCGACAGGGGGTTCGAACAGCCCCAGCATTTT.

The genes are TRBV11-2 and TRBJ2-7, with D perhaps TRBD2 (6 bases). This CDR3 spans 14 amino acids. Per germline, CDR1 SGHAT and CDR2 FQNNGV. Trimming shortened V by 1 base and J by 0 bases, and 7 bases separated the two germline ends. The CDR3 nucleotides are TGTGCCAGCAGCTTAGTACTAGCCTCCTACGAGCAGTACTTC. Protein: CASSLVLASYEQYF.